These 32 T cell receptor beta chains originate from one sample sequenced in a study of blood T cells in healthy people across ages. A sample-barcoded 5' primer and a J-beta primer mix were used in a second PCR of roughly 7 to 12 cycles. A single record per CDR3 protein comes from TCRdb applying MiXCR to the 5' RACE reads. The sample lists some 890,000 distinct CDR3 sequences, about 28% occurring once. This same sample was also part of a study on T cells of mothers and their children.

The sequenced sample consisted of blood. Receptor source: a woman aged 40-49 years in good health.

This clonotype was detected only a few times. This may come from a read error, since a much larger clone is one base off. The chain couples TRBV7-2 to TRBJ2-4; the D is unclear. The J call may be in error: the DNA end matches TRBJ2-7 better. CDR3 length: 11 amino acids. CDR1 is SGHTA, CDR2 FQGNSA, per germline. The DNA of the CDR3 is TGTGCCAGCAGCTGGGCCTACGAGCAGTACTTC. Translating it yields CASSWAYEQYF.

This clonotype was found many times. This may be a read error: a much more frequent sequence differs by one nucleotide. This chain joins TRBV27 and TRBJ1-4; 7 bases fit TRBD1. This CDR3 has 14 residues. Germline V lookup: CDR1 MNHEY, CDR2 SMNVEV (reference sequence). CDR3: CASSYGTANEKRFF. As DNA, the CDR3 is TGTGCCAGCAGTTATGGGACAGCTAATGAAAAACGGTTTTTT.

This clonotype was counted a single time. V is TRBV6-2 or TRBV6-3 and J is TRBJ1-5; D is unresolved. Trimming cost V 6 bases and J 1 base, with 13 bases left between them. The CDR3 loop spans 15 amino acids. Germline lookup yields CDR1 MNHEY and CDR2 SVGEGT. The CDR3 DNA sequence: TGTGCCAGCAGAGGAGGCCAGTACAGCAATCAGCCCCAGCATTTT. Protein product: CASRGGQYSNQPQHF.

This clonotype was recorded a few times. This likely came from a read error, as a far larger clone is one base away. The rearrangement uses TRBV5-1 and TRBJ2-7, with TRBD1 identical over 9 bases. This CDR3 is 14 amino acids long. Germline values: CDR1 SGHRS, CDR2 YFSETQ. CDR3: CAGSPGQGSYEQYF. Written as DNA, the CDR3 is TGCGCCGGCAGTCCGGGACAGGGTTCCTACGAGCAGTACTTC.

Ten or more counts support this clonotype. The chain's CDR3 is CASSRREVWAETQYF. The DNA of the CDR3 is TGTGCCAGCAGTCGCCGGGAGGTGTGGGCAGAGACCCAGTACTTC. The chain carries TRBV28 and TRBJ2-5; 7 bases are a match to TRBD2. The germline V gene has CDR1 MDHEN and CDR2 SYDVKM. This CDR3 has 15 residues. The junction had 10 bases not matched to a gene; V was cut back by 5 bases and J by 4 bases. The complete variable domain, with remaining parts taken from reference TRBV28 and TRBJ2-5, reads DVKVTQSSRYLVKRTGEKVFLECVQDMDHENMFWYRQDPGLGLRLIYFSYDVKMKEKGDIPEGYSVSREKKERFSLILESASTNQTSMYLCASSRREVWAETQYFGPGTRLLVL.

The chain has TRBV7-2 and TRBJ2-7; D is perhaps TRBD1 (6 bases). Germline V gives CDR1 SGHTA, CDR2 FQGNSA. V lost 1 base, J lost 2 bases, and 15 bases lay in between. The CDR3 has 16 residues. CDR3 sequence: CASSLEPAGAAYEQYF. The CDR3 region has the DNA TGTGCCAGCAGCTTAGAACCTGCAGGGGCGGCCTACGAGCAGTACTTC.

V gene TRBV3-1 combines with J gene TRBJ2-4; D unclear. Matching the DNA end better, TRBJ2-7 makes the J call doubtful. This CDR3 contains 16 residues. Germline V gene lookup returns CDR1 LGHDT and CDR2 YNNKEL (reference sequence). CDR3 coding DNA: TGTGCCAGCAGCCAAGAGTTTCGCTCCTTGATCCACGAGCAGTACTTC. Amino acid sequence: CASSQEFRSLIHEQYF.

To note about this clonotype: The junction differs from germline at one of its ends, possibly a read error. The CDR3 loop reads CSARDPGTWGEKRFF. DNA for the CDR3: TGCAGTGCTAGAGACCCCGGGACATGGGGCGAAAAACGGTTTTTT. The V gene is TRBV20-1, the J gene TRBJ1-4; a possible D gene is TRBD1 (6 bases). Germline CDR1 and CDR2: DFQATT and SNEGSKA (reference sequence). The CDR3 is 15 amino acids.

The rearrangement joins TRBV20-1 to TRBJ1-1; D is possibly TRBD1 (5 bases). Trimming took off 5 bases at V and 6 bases at J, with 19 bases between the two ends. Germline V gene sequence: CDR1 DFQATT, CDR2 SNEGSKA (reference sequence). The CDR3 has 14 residues. CDR3 bases: TGCAGTGCTGGGGAGGGGACCGGCGCCCCTGAAGCTTTCTTT. Its translation: CSAGEGTGAPEAFF.

This clonotype occurred many times. This chain connects TRBV29-1 to TRBJ1-2; a possible D gene is TRBD1 (6 bases). Trimming stripped 4 bases from V and 8 bases from J, with 14 bases between. CDR3 length: 12 amino acids. CDR1 is SQVTM and CDR2 is ANQGSEA in the germline V gene. CDR3 in amino acids: CSVVAGGRGYTF. CDR3 bases: TGCAGCGTTGTGGCGGGGGGCCGAGGCTACACCTTC.

This clonotype was seen a few times. The chain has TRBV7-2 and TRBJ2-7; D is possibly TRBD1 (5 bases). V gave up 5 bases and J gave up 7 bases, with 9 bases separating them. This CDR3 has 11 amino acids. In germline, CDR1 is SGHTA, CDR2 FQGNSA. CDR3 sequence: CASSAKGEQYF. In nucleotides, the CDR3 is TGTGCCAGCAGCGCTAAGGGGGAGCAGTACTTC.

On this clonotype: An end of the junction does not agree with germline; a read error may underlie this. The genes are TRBV9 and TRBJ1-1; D is unclear. The CDR3 has 15 amino acids. Germline V gene sequence: CDR1 SGDLS, CDR2 YYNGEE. The CDR3 here is CANSVGGAAYTEAFF. CDR3 nucleotides: TGTGCCAACAGCGTAGGAGGTGCGGCTTATACTGAAGCTTTCTTT.

V and J are TRBV5-1 and TRBJ1-1; D not resolved. The V end lost 0 bases, the J end lost 3 bases, and 9 bases lay between the germline ends. The CDR3 consists of 14 residues. Germline V gene lookup returns CDR1 SGHRS and CDR2 YFSETQ. The CDR3 is CASSLGREDTEAFF. In nucleotides, the CDR3 is TGCGCCAGCAGCTTGGGTAGGGAGGACACTGAAGCTTTCTTT.

This clonotype was picked up many times. The CDR3 DNA sequence: TGTGCCATCAGGACTGGGACCGACAATGAGCAGTTCTTC. Translated, it gives CAIRTGTDNEQFF. The chain is built from TRBV10-3 and TRBJ2-1, with D perhaps matching TRBD1 or TRBD2 (5 bases each). CDR1 is ENHRY, CDR2 SYGVKD, per germline. Trimming stripped 6 bases from V and 5 bases from J, with 11 bases between. The CDR3 runs to 13 residues.

This clonotype was observed a handful of times. The chain joins TRBV28 to TRBJ2-3; TRBD2 is a possible D gene (5 bases). V lost 6 bases, J lost 3 bases, and 13 bases lay in between. This CDR3 region has 14 residues. CDR1 is MDHEN and CDR2 is SYDVKM in the germline V gene. The CDR3 DNA sequence: TGTGCCAGCAGGCTAGCTATACGGACAGATACGCAGTATTTT. This gives the protein CASRLAIRTDTQYF.

Concerning this clonotype itself: The conserved final phenylalanine or tryptophan is absent from the CDR3, which likely points to a read error. No DNA is shown, since the ends of the CDR3 on it are uncertain; the CDR3 is the one TCRdb lists. The rearrangement uses TRBV24-1 and TRBJ2-5; the table gives TRBD1 as D, unverified against the DNA. CDR1 and CDR2 from the germline V gene are KGHDR and SFDVKD. The CDR3 spans 14 residues, counting both ends. The CDR3 loop reads CATSGGGGYEQYFV.

Comments on this clonotype: A read error may be the cause here, since a much bigger clone is one base away. The chain uses TRBV7-7 and TRBJ2-4; the match to TRBD1 covers 7 bases. Germline values: CDR1 SSHAT, CDR2 FNYEAQ (reference sequence). This CDR3 has 14 residues. The CDR3 DNA reads TGTGCTAGCAGCCGGGACAGATCGGGCAATGAGCAGTACTTC. It yields the protein CASSRDRSGNEQYF.

This clonotype has a handful of counts. The chain combines TRBV6-5 with TRBJ1-5; D unclear. Germline CDR1 reads MNHEY; CDR2 reads SVGAGI. CDR3 length: 15 amino acids. Deletions cut 2 bases from V and 3 bases from J, with 11 bases between. This chain's CDR3 is CASSYTFGNNQPQHF. The CDR3 DNA reads as TGTGCCAGCAGTTACACTTTCGGAAACAATCAGCCCCAGCATTTT.

This clonotype was counted many times. V and J are TRBV7-2 and TRBJ2-7; 12 positions agree with TRBD2. The CDR3 extends over 15 amino acids. Germline assignment: CDR1 SGHTA and CDR2 FQGNSA. V trimming: 4 bases; J trimming: 5 bases; junction bases outside the gene matches: 6. CDR3 in DNA: TGTGCCAGCAGCTCGCGGACTAGCGGGGCCCACGAGCAGTACTTC. Amino acids: CASSSRTSGAHEQYF. Combining the CDR3 with reference TRBV7-2 and TRBJ2-7 gives the whole variable domain GAGVSQSPSNKVTEKGKDVELRCDPISGHTALYWYRQSLGQGLEFLIYFQGNSAPDKSGLPSDRFSAERTGGSVSTLTIQRTQQEDSAVYLCASSSRTSGAHEQYFGPGTRLTVT.

This clonotype has only one observation. J is TRBJ2-5 and V is TRBV5-1; TRBD2 might be the D (6 bases). CDR3 length: 14 amino acids. Trimming took 2 bases from V and 3 from J, leaving 11 bases between them. The germline gives CDR1 SGHRS, CDR2 YFSETQ. Written as DNA, the CDR3 is TGCGCCAGCAGCTTCGGGACTCCTAAAGAGACCCAGTACTTC. This codes for CASSFGTPKETQYF.

This clonotype was counted between two and nine times. The chain combines TRBV19 with TRBJ1-2; D remains ambiguous. V was pared by 1 base and J by 8 bases, with 8 bases between. The CDR3 consists of 12 residues. Germline V lookup: CDR1 LNHDA, CDR2 SQIVND (reference sequence). The CDR3 sequence: CASSIARFGYTF. CDR3 nucleotide sequence: TGTGCCAGTAGTATAGCCCGGTTCGGCTACACCTTC.

As to this clonotype: An end of the junction differs from the germline gene, which may be a read error. The J gene is TRBJ1-3, the V gene TRBV7-9; no clear D gene. This CDR3 contains 15 residues. Germline values: CDR1 SEHNR, CDR2 FQNEAQ (reference sequence). CDR3 in DNA: TGTGCCAGCAGCTTAGTAGGATACTCTGGAAACACCGTATATTTT. Translation: CASSLVGYSGNTVYF.

The chain combines TRBV12-3 or TRBV12-4 with TRBJ2-5; no firm D call. V was cut by 6 bases and J by 7 bases, with 12 bases left in between. The CDR3 has 12 amino acids. The CDR3 bases are TGTGCCAGCAGCCCGGACCGGGTGACCCAGTACTTC. Residues: CASSPDRVTQYF.

This clonotype turned up a few times. This chain uses TRBV5-1 with TRBJ2-1; TRBD1 agrees at 8 bases. The germline V gene encodes CDR1 SGHRS and CDR2 YFSETQ. The CDR3 is 18 residues long. V shed 1 base and J 0 bases; nucleotides not matched to a gene: 9. CDR3 sequence: CASSLPRRTGSSYNEQFF. The CDR3 DNA sequence: TGCGCCAGCAGCTTGCCTCGAAGGACAGGGAGCTCCTACAATGAGCAGTTCTTC.

This clonotype has only a few counts. This may stem from a read error, because a much larger clone lies one nucleotide away. The chain employs TRBV10-3 and TRBJ1-2, with D unclear. This CDR3 comprises 14 residues. Germline V gives CDR1 ENHRY, CDR2 SYGVKD. V dropped 5 bases and J dropped 8 bases, with 18 bases sitting between them. This chain's CDR3 is CAISSNADPPGYTF. CDR3 in DNA: TGTGCCATCAGTTCCAACGCGGACCCGCCCGGCTACACCTTC.

J is TRBJ1-1 and V is TRBV7-8; a possible D gene is TRBD1 (5 bases). The CDR3 totals 16 residues. Germline V CDR1 and CDR2: SGHVS, FQNEAQ. Trimming cost V 7 bases and J 2 bases, with 20 bases left between them. This chain's CDR3 is CASNTLGVGLNTEAFF. The DNA of the CDR3 is TGTGCCAGCAACACCCTAGGGGTAGGATTAAACACTGAAGCTTTCTTT.

The CDR3 DNA follows: TGCAGTGCTAGGGCCCTCGCCAGCCCCGGGGAGCTGTTTTTT. It translates to CSARALASPGELFF. This chain uses TRBV20-1 with TRBJ2-2; D unclear. This CDR3 has 14 amino acids. CDR1 is DFQATT, CDR2 SNEGSKA, per germline (reference sequence). The V and J ends lost 3 bases and 6 bases respectively, with 14 bases between them.

This clonotype was detected ten times or more. The CDR3 nucleotides read TGTGCCAGCAGTTTGCGGGCAGGGGCCGGCTACACCTTC. This translates into CASSLRAGAGYTF. The gene calls are TRBV27 and TRBJ1-2, with TRBD1 as a possible D gene (6 bases). There are 13 residues in the CDR3. Trimming shortened V by 3 bases and J by 8 bases, and 13 bases separated the two germline ends. Germline lookup yields CDR1 MNHEY and CDR2 SMNVEV (reference sequence).

The CDR3, as DNA: TGCAGTGCTAGGTCATCCGGGTCACCCCTCCACTTT. It codes for CSARSSGSPLHF. The genes are TRBV20-1 and TRBJ1-6; D is uncertain. CDR1 and CDR2 (germline): DFQATT, SNEGSKA (reference sequence). V was trimmed by 3 bases and J by 10 bases, leaving 10 bases between them. CDR3 size: 12 residues.

As to this clonotype: A read error may produce the germline difference seen at one junction end. This rearrangement joins TRBV5-1 to TRBJ2-7; D may be TRBD1 (7 bases). Germline CDR1 reads SGHRS; CDR2 reads YFSETQ. This CDR3 is 13 amino acids long. The CDR3 spells CAGSGQGAYEQYF. In nucleotides, the CDR3 is TGCGCCGGCAGCGGGCAGGGGGCCTACGAGCAGTACTTC. Full variable domain (rest looked up from reference TRBV5-1 and TRBJ2-7): KAGVTQTPRYLIKTRGQQVTLSCSPISGHRSVSWYQQTPGQGLQFLFEYFSETQRNKGNFPGRFSGRQFSNSRSEMNVSTLELGDSALYLCAGSGQGAYEQYFGPGTRLTVT.

This clonotype has a count of ten or more. The J gene is TRBJ1-1, the V gene TRBV7-3, with D possibly matching TRBD1 (6 bases). The CDR3 is made up of 13 amino acids. V lost 6 bases and J 0 bases, leaving 8 bases between the germline ends. Germline V gene lookup returns CDR1 SGHTA and CDR2 FQGTGA. CDR3 sequence: CASRAGVNTEAFF. DNA of the CDR3: TGTGCCAGCAGGGCAGGGGTGAACACTGAAGCTTTCTTT.

This clonotype was found a few times. The chain links TRBV9 to TRBJ2-5; TRBD2 is a possible D gene (5 bases). CDR1 is SGDLS and CDR2 is YYNGEE in the germline V gene. The CDR3 runs to 16 residues. V was clipped by 4 bases and J by 3 bases, with 19 bases between them. This chain's CDR3 is CASSLRPTGIEETQYF. The CDR3 DNA reads as TGTGCCAGCAGCTTACGCCCCACGGGGATAGAAGAGACCCAGTACTTC.